A selection of T cell receptor beta chains follows, all from one sample in a study of T cells in Graves' hyperthyroidism and ophthalmopathy. MiXCR was run by TCRdb on the multiplex PCR reads, yielding one entry per CDR3 protein. The sample yields 240,000 or so distinct CDR3 sequences, about 17% seen once. The sequenced sample consisted of blood. The receptors originated from a woman between 18 and 30 years old with Graves' ophthalmopathy. CDR3s include the opening cysteine and the closing phenylalanine or tryptophan. The D gene is left open where the match is weak. Expanded clones are given a class, and other clones once, few, many or no size at all.

size	J	V	D	CDR3	DNA
many	TRBJ1-2	TRBV3-1	TRBD1	CASSQGQGYGYTF	TGTGCCAGCAGCCAGGGACAGGGCTATGGCTACACCTTC
many	TRBJ1-1	TRBV29-1	.	CSVDKVMNTEAFF	TGCAGCGTTGACAAGGTGATGAACACTGAAGCTTTCTTT
many	TRBJ1-2	TRBV20-1	TRBD1	CSATGGRSYGYTF	TGCAGTGCTACAGGGGGACGTAGCTATGGCTACACCTTC
.	TRBJ2-5	TRBV20-1	.	CSARDNQVEETQYF	TGCAGTGCTAGAGATAATCAGGTTGAGGAGACCCAGTACTTC
many	TRBJ2-5	TRBV4-1	.	CASSPRNGETQYF	TGCGCCAGCAGCCCCCGGAACGGGGAGACCCAGTACTTC
.	TRBJ2-1	TRBV29-1	TRBD2	CSVCLIGTSGRWRLTRNEQFF	TGCAGCGTCTGTTTGATCGGGACTAGCGGGAGGTGGCGACTGACCAGGAATGAGCAGTTCTTC
many	TRBJ1-2	TRBV18	.	CASSPGTGPYGYTF	TGTGCCAGCTCACCAGGTACAGGGCCATATGGCTACACCTTC
.	TRBJ1-1	TRBV5-4	TRBD1	CASSGGQGAGAFF	TGTGCCAGCAGCGGGGGACAGGGGGCTGGAGCTTTCTTT
.	TRBJ2-5	TRBV28	TRBD2	CASNPTVRTSGRGYQETQYF	TGTGCCAGCAACCCAACGGTGAGGACTAGCGGGAGGGGATACCAAGAGACCCAGTACTTC
many	TRBJ2-7	TRBV28	TRBD1	CASSWDSTYEQYF	TGTGCCAGCAGCTGGGACAGCACCTACGAGCAGTACTTC
many	TRBJ2-3	TRBV5-1	.	CASSLEGRGDTQYF	TGCGCCAGCAGCTTGGAGGGAAGGGGAGATACGCAGTATTTT
.	TRBJ2-7	TRBV28	TRBD2	CASILAGGGEQYF	TGTGCCAGCATACTAGCGGGAGGGGGCGAGCAGTACTTC
few	TRBJ2-6	TRBV9	.	CASSVVGGAAGANVLTF	TGTGCCAGCAGCGTAGTAGGGGGAGCAGCTGGGGCCAACGTCCTGACTTTC
many	TRBJ1-1	TRBV14	.	CASRKEAHTEAFF	TGTGCCAGCAGGAAGGAGGCGCACACTGAAGCTTTCTTT
many	TRBJ2-1	TRBV24-1	TRBD2	CATSDPTSGGRSYNEQFF	TGTGCCACCAGTGATCCAACTAGCGGGGGGCGATCCTACAATGAGCAGTTCTTC
.	TRBJ2-3	TRBV7-9	.	CASSLALGQPSGSTDTQYF	TGTGCCAGCAGCTTAGCCCTAGGACAGCCTAGCGGCAGCACAGATACGCAGTATTTT
few	TRBJ2-5	TRBV6-5	TRBD2	CASSCSRYIAGGQETQYF	TGTGCCAGCAGTTGCTCGCGTTATATTGCGGGGGGGCAAGAGACCCAGTACTTC
many	TRBJ2-3	TRBV3-1	TRBD2	CASSQALRSGGADTQYF	TGTGCCAGCAGCCAGGCCCTTAGGAGCGGGGGGGCGGATACGCAGTATTTT
many	TRBJ2-1	TRBV12-3/TRBV12-4	.	CASRAGSGYEQFF	TGTGCCAGCAGGGCGGGATCAGGCTATGAGCAGTTCTTC
.	TRBJ2-1	TRBV5-5	TRBD2	CASSLLSGRNEQFF	TGTGCCAGCAGCTTGCTGAGCGGGAGGAATGAGCAGTTCTTC
many	TRBJ1-3	TRBV7-6	.	CASSPEEGQWGNTIYF	TGTGCCAGCAGTCCTGAGGAAGGACAGTGGGGAAACACCATATATTTT
few	TRBJ2-1	TRBV19	.	CASSIEGSYNEQFF	TGTGCCAGTAGTATAGAGGGTTCCTACAATGAGCAGTTCTTC
many	TRBJ1-2	TRBV13	.	CASRGLNYGYTF	TGTGCCAGCAGAGGACTGAACTATGGCTACACCTTC
many	TRBJ1-2	TRBV20-1	TRBD1	CSARPFDRGALGYTF	TGCAGTGCTAGGCCCTTCGACAGGGGCGCCCTTGGCTACACCTTC
many	TRBJ2-3	TRBV28	.	CASSPEGLSTDTQYF	TGTGCCAGCAGCCCAGAGGGACTCAGCACAGATACGCAGTATTTT
.	TRBJ2-3	TRBV5-6	.	CASSLANGGSDTQYF	TGTGCCAGCAGCTTGGCCAATGGAGGGTCAGATACGCAGTATTTT
many	TRBJ1-1	TRBV9	.	CASSVGGVGRTEAFF	TGTGCCAGCAGCGTTGGGGGGGTGGGTCGCACTGAAGCTTTCTTT
.	TRBJ2-7	TRBV28	.	CASTPGPPSYEQYF	TGTGCCAGCACTCCCGGGCCCCCTTCCTACGAGCAGTACTTC
.	TRBJ2-7	TRBV7-8	TRBD2	CASSPEPSGVSYEQYF	TGTGCCAGCAGCCCCGAGCCTAGCGGGGTCTCCTACGAGCAGTACTTC
many	TRBJ1-1	TRBV30	TRBD1	CALDKQGWGNTEAFF	TGTGCCCTGGACAAACAGGGGTGGGGGAACACTGAAGCTTTCTTT
many	TRBJ2-7	TRBV4-2	TRBD2	CASSQGRGDEQYF	TGTGCCAGCAGCCAAGGTCGGGGGGACGAGCAGTACTTC
many	TRBJ2-7	TRBV6-1	TRBD1	CASSDRGQYEQYF	TGTGCCAGCAGTGATAGGGGGCAATACGAGCAGTACTTC
many	TRBJ1-1	TRBV5-1	.	CASTLGGGRTEAFF	TGCGCCAGCACCTTGGGGGGGGGAAGGACTGAAGCTTTCTTT
few	TRBJ1-5	TRBV19	.	CASISNSHNQPQHF	TGTGCCAGTATATCGAACAGCCATAATCAGCCCCAGCATTTT
few	TRBJ2-5	TRBV2	TRBD2	CASSGARGGAETQYF	TGTGCCAGCAGTGGGGCTCGCGGGGGGGCGGAGACCCAGTACTTC
many	TRBJ2-1	TRBV9	.	CASSVGLGARVNEQFF	TGTGCCAGCAGCGTAGGTCTGGGGGCGCGGGTAAATGAGCAGTTCTTC
many	TRBJ2-1	TRBV25-1	.	CASSERDSYNEQFF	TGTGCCAGCAGTGAGCGGGATTCCTACAATGAGCAGTTCTTC
many	TRBJ2-1	TRBV29-1	TRBD2	CSVVEYWERGSYNEQFF	TGCAGCGTTGTGGAGTATTGGGAGCGGGGCTCCTACAATGAGCAGTTCTTC
.	TRBJ2-7	TRBV20-1	TRBD2	CSIRGTSGSSEQYF	TGCAGTATCCGCGGGACTAGCGGGAGCAGCGAGCAGTACTTC
many	TRBJ1-6	TRBV9	TRBD1	CASSVSGQEYSPLHF	TGTGCCAGCAGCGTCTCGGGACAGGAGTATTCACCCCTCCACTTT
many	TRBJ2-7	TRBV7-9	.	CASSLGDFSYEQYF	TGTGCCAGCAGCTTAGGGGATTTCTCCTACGAGCAGTACTTC
many	TRBJ2-7	TRBV3-1	.	CASSHGVGISSEQYF	TGTGCCAGCAGCCACGGTGTGGGCATTTCCTCCGAGCAGTACTTC
once	TRBJ2-2	TRBV27	TRBD1	CVSSLNPIGVSGTGSGELFF	TGTGTCAGCAGTTTAAACCCCATAGGGGTATCCGGGACAGGGTCCGGGGAGCTGTTTTTT
many	TRBJ1-1	TRBV11-3	.	CASTKEGTTEAFF	TGTGCCAGCACTAAGGAGGGGACCACTGAAGCTTTCTTT
.	TRBJ1-3	TRBV6-1	.	CATQPVFSGNTTYF	TGTGCCACCCAACCGGTTTTCTCTGGAAACACCACATATTTT
many	TRBJ1-6	TRBV5-1	TRBD1	CASSSGTGKGYSPLHF	TGCGCCAGCAGCTCGGGGACAGGAAAGGGGTATTCACCCCTCCACTTT
many	TRBJ1-1	TRBV28	.	CASAGELNTEAFF	TGTGCCAGCGCAGGGGAACTGAACACTGAAGCTTTCTTT
many	TRBJ1-3	TRBV9	.	CASSLSSGRAISGNTIYF	TGTGCCAGCAGTCTCTCCTCGGGCAGGGCGATCTCTGGAAACACCATATATTTT
.	TRBJ2-7	TRBV28	TRBD2	CASNPTVRTSGRAYEQYF	TGTGCCAGCAACCCAACGGTGAGGACTAGCGGGAGGGCCTACGAGCAGTACTTC
many	TRBJ2-5	TRBV20-1	TRBD1	CSAKQGGETQYF	TGCAGTGCAAAACAGGGGGGAGAGACCCAGTACTTC
many	TRBJ1-3	TRBV20-1	TRBD1	CSARVRGTGDGTIYF	TGCAGTGCTAGAGTCCGAGGGACAGGGGACGGCACCATATATTTT
many	TRBJ2-7	TRBV20-1	.	CSAEAGRSYEQYF	TGCAGTGCTGAGGCGGGACGCTCCTACGAGCAGTACTTC
many	TRBJ2-1	TRBV9	.	CASSRESSYNEQFF	TGTGCCAGCAGCCGGGAGAGCTCCTACAATGAGCAGTTCTTC
many	TRBJ2-1	TRBV5-5	TRBD2	CASSLAGALSYNEQFF	TGTGCCAGCAGTCTAGCGGGGGCTCTCTCCTACAATGAGCAGTTCTTC
many	TRBJ1-2	TRBV6-2/TRBV6-3	TRBD1	CASSYRLGQSGYTF	TGTGCCAGCAGTTACAGGTTGGGACAGAGCGGCTACACCTTC
many	TRBJ1-2	TRBV20-1	TRBD1	CSAVPTGKSGYTF	TGCAGTGCGGTCCCGACAGGGAAGAGCGGCTACACCTTC
.	TRBJ2-1	TRBV20-1	.	CSADKEGGVRYNEQFF	TGCAGTGCGGATAAAGAGGGGGGCGTAAGATACAATGAGCAGTTCTTC
many	TRBJ2-6	TRBV18	.	CASSAGIDSGANVLTF	TGTGCCAGCTCAGCCGGAATCGACTCTGGGGCCAACGTCCTGACTTTC